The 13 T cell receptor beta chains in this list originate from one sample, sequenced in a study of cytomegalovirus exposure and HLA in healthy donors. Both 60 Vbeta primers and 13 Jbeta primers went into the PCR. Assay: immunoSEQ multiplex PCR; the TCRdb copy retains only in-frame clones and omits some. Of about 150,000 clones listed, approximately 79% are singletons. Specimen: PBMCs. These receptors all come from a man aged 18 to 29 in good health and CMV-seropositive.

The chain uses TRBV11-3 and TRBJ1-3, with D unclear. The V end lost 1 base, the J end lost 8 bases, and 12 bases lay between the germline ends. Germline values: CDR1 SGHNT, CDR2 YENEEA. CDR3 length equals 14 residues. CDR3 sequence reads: CASSLGQSLDTIYF. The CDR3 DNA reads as TGTGCCAGCAGCTTAGGGCAATCTTTGGACACCATATATTTT.

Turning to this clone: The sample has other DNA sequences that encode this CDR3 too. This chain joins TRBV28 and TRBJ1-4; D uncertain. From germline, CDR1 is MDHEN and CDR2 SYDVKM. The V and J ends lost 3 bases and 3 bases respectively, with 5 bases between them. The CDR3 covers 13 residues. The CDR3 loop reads CASSFRANEKLFF. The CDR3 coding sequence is TGTGCCAGCAGTTTCCGGGCTAATGAAAAACTGTTTTTT.

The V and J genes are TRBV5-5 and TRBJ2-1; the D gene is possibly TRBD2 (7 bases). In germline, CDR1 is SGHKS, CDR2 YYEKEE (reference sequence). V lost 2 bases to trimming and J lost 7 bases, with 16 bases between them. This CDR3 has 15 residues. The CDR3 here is CASSFLVGGLNEQFF. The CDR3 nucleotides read TGTGCCAGCAGCTTCCTAGTCGGGGGGCTTAATGAGCAGTTCTTC.

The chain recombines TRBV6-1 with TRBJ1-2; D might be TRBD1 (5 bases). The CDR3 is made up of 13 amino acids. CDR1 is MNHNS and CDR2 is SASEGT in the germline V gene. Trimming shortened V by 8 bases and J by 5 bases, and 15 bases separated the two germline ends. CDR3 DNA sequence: TGTGCCAGCCCCGGGACTAACACGTATGGCTACACCTTC. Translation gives CASPGTNTYGYTF.

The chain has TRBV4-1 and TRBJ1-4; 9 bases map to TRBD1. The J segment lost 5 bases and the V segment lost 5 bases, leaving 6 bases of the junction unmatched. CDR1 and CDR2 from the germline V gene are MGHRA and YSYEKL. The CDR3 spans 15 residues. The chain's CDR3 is CASSRQGGENEKLFF. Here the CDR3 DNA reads TGCGCCAGCAGCAGACAGGGGGGGGAGAATGAAAAACTGTTTTTT.

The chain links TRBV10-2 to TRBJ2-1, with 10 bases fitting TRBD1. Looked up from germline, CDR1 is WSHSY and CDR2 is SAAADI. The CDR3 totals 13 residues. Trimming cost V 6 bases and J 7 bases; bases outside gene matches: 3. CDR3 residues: CASRTGGKNEQFF. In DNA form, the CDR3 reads TGCGCCAGCAGGACAGGGGGCAAGAATGAGCAGTTCTTC.

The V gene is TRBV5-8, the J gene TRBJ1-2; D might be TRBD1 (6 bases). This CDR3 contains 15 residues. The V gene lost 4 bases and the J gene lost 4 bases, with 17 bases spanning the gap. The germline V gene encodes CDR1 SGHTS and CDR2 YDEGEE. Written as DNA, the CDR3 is TGTGCCAGCAGCCACCCGTGGCCAGGGGCCTATGGCTACACCTTC. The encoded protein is CASSHPWPGAYGYTF.

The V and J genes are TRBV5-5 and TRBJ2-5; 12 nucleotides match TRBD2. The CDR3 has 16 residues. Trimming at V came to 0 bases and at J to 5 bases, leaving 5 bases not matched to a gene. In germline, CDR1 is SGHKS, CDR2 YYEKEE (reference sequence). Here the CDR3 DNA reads TGTGCCAGCAGCTTGGCTAGCGGGAGGGTGGGGGAGACCCAGTACTTC. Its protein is CASSLASGRVGETQYF. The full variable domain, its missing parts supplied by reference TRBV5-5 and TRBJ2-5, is DAGVTQSPTHLIKTRGQQVTLRCSPISGHKSVSWYQQVLGQGPQFIFQYYEKEERGRGNFPDRFSARQFPNYSSELNVNALLLGDSALYLCASSLASGRVGETQYFGPGTRLLVL.

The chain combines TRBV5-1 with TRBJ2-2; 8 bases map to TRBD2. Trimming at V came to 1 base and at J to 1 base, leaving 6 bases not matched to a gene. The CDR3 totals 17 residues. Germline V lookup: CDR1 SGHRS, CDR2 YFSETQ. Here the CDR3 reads CASSLPPAGGNTGELFF. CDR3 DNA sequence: TGCGCCAGCAGCTTGCCGCCTGCGGGGGGGAACACCGGGGAGCTGTTTTTT. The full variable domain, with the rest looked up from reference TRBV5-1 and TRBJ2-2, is KAGVTQTPRYLIKTRGQQVTLSCSPISGHRSVSWYQQTPGQGLQFLFEYFSETQRNKGNFPGRFSGRQFSNSRSEMNVSTLELGDSALYLCASSLPPAGGNTGELFFGEGSRLTVL.

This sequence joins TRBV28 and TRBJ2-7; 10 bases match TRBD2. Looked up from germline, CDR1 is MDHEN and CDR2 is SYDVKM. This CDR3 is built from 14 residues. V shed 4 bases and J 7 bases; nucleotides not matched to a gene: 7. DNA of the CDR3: TGTGCCAGCAGTTCCGGACAGCGGGGGGGAGAGCAGTACTTC. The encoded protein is CASSSGQRGGEQYF.

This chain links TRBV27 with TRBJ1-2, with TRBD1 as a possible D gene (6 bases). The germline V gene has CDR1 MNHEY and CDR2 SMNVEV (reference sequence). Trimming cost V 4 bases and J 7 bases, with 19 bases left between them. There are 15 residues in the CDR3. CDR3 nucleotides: TGTGCCAGCAGTTCACGACAGGACTTCACGGGTGGCTACACCTTC. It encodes CASSSRQDFTGGYTF.

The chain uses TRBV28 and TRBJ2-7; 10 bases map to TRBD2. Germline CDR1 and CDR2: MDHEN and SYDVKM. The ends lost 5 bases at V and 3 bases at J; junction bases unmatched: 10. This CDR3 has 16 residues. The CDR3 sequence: CASSPPTSGLFYEQYF. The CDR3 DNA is TGTGCCAGCAGTCCCCCGACTAGCGGGCTATTCTACGAGCAGTACTTC.

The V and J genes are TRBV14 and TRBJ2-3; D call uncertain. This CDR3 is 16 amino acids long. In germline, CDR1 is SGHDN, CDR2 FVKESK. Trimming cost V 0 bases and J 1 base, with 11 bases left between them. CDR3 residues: CASSQEKNRRTDTQYF. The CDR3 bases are TGTGCCAGCAGCCAAGAGAAGAACAGACGCACAGATACGCAGTATTTT.